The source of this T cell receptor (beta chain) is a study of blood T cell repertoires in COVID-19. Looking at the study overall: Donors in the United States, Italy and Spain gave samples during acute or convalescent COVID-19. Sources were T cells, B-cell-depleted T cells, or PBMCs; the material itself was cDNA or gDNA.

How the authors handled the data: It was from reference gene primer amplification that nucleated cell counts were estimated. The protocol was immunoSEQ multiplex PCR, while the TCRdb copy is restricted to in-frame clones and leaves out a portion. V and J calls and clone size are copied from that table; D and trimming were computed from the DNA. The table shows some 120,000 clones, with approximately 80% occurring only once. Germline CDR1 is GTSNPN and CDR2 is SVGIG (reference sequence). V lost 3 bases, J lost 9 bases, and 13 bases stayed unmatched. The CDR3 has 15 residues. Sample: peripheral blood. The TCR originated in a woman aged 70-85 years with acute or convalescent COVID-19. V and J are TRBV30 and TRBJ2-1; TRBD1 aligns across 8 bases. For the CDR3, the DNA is TGTGCCTGGAGCCTCGAGACAGGGGTTAGTAGTGAGCAGTTCTTC. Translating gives CAWSLETGVSSEQFF.